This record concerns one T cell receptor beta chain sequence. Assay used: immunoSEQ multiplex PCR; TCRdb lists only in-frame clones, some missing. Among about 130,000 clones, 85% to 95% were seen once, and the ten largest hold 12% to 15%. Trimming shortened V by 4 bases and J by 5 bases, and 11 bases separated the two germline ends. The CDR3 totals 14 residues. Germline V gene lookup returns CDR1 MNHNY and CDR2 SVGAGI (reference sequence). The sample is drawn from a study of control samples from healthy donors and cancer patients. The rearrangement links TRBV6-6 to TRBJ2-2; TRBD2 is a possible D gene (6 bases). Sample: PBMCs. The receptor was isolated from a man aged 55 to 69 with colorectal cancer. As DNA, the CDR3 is TGTGCCAGCAGTTTCTCCGGGACTACCGGGGAGCTGTTTTTT. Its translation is CASSFSGTTGELFF.